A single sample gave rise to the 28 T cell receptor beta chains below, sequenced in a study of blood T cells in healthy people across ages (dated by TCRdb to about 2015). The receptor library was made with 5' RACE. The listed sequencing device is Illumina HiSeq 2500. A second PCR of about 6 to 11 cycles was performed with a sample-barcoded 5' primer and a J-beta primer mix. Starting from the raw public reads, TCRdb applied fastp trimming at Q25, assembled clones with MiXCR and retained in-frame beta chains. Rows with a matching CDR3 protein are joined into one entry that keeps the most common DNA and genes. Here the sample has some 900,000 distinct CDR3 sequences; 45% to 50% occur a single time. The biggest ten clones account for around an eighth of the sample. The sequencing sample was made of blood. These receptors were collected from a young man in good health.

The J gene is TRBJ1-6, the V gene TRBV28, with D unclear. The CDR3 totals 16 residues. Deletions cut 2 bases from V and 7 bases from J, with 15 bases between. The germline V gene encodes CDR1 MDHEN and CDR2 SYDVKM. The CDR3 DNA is TGTGCCAGCAGTTTAGTCGGGCCAGTTTCCAATTCACCCCTCCACTTT. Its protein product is CASSLVGPVSNSPLHF.

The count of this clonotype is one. The CDR3 sequence is CASSPWGTGLSDTQYF. Here the CDR3 DNA reads TGTGCCAGCAGCCCATGGGGGACAGGGCTCTCAGATACGCAGTATTTT. The chain combines TRBV7-9 with TRBJ2-3; TRBD1 aligns across 9 bases. The CDR3 length is 16 residues. In germline, CDR1 is SEHNR, CDR2 FQNEAQ (reference sequence). Trimming took 5 bases from V and 4 from J; bases not matched to a gene: 10.

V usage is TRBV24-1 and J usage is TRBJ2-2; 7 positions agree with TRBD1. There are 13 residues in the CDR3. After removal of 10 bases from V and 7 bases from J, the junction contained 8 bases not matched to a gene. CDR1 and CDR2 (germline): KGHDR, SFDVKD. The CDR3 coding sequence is TGTGCCACAAGAAAACAGGGGAGCGGGGAGCTGTTTTTT. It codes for CATRKQGSGELFF.

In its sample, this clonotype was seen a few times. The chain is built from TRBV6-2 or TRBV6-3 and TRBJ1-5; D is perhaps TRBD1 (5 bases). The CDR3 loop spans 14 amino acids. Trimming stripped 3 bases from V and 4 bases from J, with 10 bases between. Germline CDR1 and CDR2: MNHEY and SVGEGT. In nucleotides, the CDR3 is TGTGCCAGCAGTTATCGACAGCCTAATCAGCCCCAGCATTTT. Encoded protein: CASSYRQPNQPQHF.

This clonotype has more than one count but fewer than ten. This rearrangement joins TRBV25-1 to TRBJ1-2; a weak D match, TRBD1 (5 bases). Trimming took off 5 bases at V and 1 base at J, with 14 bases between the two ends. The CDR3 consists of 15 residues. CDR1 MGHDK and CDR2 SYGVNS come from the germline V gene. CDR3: CASSPLEGINYGYTF. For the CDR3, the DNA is TGTGCCAGCAGTCCCTTGGAGGGGATTAACTATGGCTACACCTTC.

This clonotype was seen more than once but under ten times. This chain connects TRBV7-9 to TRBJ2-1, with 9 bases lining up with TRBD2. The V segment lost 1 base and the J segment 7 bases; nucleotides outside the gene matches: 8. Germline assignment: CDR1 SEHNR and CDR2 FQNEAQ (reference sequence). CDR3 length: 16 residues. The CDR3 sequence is CASSLVVAGGRNEQFF. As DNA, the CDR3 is TGTGCCAGCAGCTTAGTCGTGGCGGGGGGGCGAAATGAGCAGTTCTTC. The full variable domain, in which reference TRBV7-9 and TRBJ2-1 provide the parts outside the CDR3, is DTGVSQNPRHKITKRGQNVTFRCDPISEHNRLYWYRQTLGQGPEFLTYFQNEAQLEKSRLLSDRFSAERPKGSFSTLEIQRTEQGDSAMYLCASSLVVAGGRNEQFFGPGTRLTVL.

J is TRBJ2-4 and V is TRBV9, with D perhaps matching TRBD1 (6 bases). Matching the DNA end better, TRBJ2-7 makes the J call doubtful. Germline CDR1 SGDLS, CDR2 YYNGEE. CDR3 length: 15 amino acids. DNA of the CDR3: TGTGCCAGCAGCGCAACCACAGGGCCAGCCTACGAGCAGTACTTC. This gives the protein CASSATTGPAYEQYF.

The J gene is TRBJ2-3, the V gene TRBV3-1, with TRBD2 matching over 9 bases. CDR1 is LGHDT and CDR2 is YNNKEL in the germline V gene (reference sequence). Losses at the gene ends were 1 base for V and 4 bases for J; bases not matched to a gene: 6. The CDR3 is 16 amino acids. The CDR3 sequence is CASSQVQRGEADTQYF. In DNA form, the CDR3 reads TGTGCCAGCAGCCAAGTCCAGCGGGGGGAAGCAGATACGCAGTATTTT.

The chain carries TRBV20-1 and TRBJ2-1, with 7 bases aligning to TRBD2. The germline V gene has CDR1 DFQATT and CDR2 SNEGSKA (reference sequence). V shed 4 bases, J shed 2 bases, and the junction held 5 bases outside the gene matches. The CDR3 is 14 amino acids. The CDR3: CSAKTGTTYNEQFF. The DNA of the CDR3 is TGCAGTGCTAAAACCGGGACTACCTACAATGAGCAGTTCTTC.

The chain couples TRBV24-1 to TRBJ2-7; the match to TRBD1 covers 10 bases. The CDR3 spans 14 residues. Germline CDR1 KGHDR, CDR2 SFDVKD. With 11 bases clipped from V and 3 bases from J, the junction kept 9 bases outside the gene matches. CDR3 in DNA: TGTGCCAAGTTAACGGGACAGGGGAACTACGAGCAGTACTTC. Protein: CAKLTGQGNYEQYF.

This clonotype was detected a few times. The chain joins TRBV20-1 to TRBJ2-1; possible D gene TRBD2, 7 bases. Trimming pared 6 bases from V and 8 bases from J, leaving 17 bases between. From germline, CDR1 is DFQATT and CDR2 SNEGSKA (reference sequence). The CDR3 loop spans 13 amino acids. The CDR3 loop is CSARRGATDEQFF. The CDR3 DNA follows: TGCAGTGCCAGACGGGGGGCGACCGATGAGCAGTTCTTC.

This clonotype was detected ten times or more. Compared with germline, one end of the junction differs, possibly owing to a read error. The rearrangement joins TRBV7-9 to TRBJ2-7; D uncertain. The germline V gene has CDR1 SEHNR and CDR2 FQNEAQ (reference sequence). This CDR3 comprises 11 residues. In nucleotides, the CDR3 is TGCGCCAGCAGCCCCATCTACGAGCAGTACTTC. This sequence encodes CASSPIYEQYF.

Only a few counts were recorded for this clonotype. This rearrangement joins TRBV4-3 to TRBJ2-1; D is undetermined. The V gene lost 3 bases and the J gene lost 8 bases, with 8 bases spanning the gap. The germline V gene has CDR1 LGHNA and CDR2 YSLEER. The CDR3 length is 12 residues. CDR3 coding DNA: TGCGCCAGCAGCCAGGGGTATGATGAGCAGTTCTTC. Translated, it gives CASSQGYDEQFF.

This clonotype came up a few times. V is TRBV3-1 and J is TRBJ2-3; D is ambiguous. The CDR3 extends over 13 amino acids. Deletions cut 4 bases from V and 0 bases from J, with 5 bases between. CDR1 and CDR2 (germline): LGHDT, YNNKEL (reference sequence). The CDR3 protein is CASSRYSTDTQYF. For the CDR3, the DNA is TGTGCCAGCAGCCGGTATAGCACAGATACGCAGTATTTT.

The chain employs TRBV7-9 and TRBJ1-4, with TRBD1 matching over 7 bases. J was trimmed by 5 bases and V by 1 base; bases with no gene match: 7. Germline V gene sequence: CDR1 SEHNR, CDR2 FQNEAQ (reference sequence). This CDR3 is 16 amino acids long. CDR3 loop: CASSLGSGTANEKLFF. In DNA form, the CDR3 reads TGTGCCAGCAGCTTAGGATCCGGGACAGCAAATGAAAAACTGTTTTTT.

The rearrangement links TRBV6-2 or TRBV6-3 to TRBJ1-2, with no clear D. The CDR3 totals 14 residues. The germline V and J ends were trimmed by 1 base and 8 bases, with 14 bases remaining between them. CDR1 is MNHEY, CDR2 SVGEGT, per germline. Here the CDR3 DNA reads TGTGCCAGCAGTTACTTCTTTCCGGGCGCCGGCTACACCTTC. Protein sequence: CASSYFFPGAGYTF.

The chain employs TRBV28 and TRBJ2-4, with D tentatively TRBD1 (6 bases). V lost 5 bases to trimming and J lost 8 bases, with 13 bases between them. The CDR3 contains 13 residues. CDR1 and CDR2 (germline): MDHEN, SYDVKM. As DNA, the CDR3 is TGTGCCAGCAGTGGGACACCGCGGCACATTCAGTACTTC. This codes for CASSGTPRHIQYF.

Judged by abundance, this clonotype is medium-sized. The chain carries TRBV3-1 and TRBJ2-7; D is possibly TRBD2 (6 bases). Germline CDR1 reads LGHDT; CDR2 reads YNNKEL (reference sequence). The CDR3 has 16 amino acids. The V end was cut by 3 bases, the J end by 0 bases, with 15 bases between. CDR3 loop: CASSQEVRGSSYEQYF. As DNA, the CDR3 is TGTGCCAGCAGCCAGGAAGTACGGGGGAGCTCCTACGAGCAGTACTTC.

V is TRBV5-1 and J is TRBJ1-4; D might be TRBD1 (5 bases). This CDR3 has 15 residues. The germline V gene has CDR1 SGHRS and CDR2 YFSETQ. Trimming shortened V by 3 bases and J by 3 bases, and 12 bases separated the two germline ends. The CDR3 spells CASSWDGPPNEKLFF. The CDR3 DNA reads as TGCGCCAGCAGCTGGGACGGCCCTCCTAATGAAAAACTGTTTTTT.

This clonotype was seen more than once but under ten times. The chain's CDR3 is CSVSAGESEQYF. The CDR3, as DNA: TGCAGCGTTTCGGCAGGGGAGAGCGAGCAGTACTTC. This rearrangement joins TRBV29-1 to TRBJ2-7, with TRBD1 as a possible D gene (6 bases). This CDR3 comprises 12 residues. The germline V gene has CDR1 SQVTM and CDR2 ANQGSEA. With 5 bases removed from V and 6 bases from J, the gap between germline ends came to 14 bases.

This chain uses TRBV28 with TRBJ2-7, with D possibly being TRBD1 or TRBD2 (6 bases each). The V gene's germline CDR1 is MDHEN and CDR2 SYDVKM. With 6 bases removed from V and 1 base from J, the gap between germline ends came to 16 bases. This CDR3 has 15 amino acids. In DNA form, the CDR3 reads TGTGCCAGCAGGTCCCCCGGGGGCGCATCCTACGAGCAGTACTTC. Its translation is CASRSPGGASYEQYF.

CDR3 coding DNA: TGCAGTGCTAGAGATTGGGAGCGAAGCCCCTACGAGCAGTACTTC. The encoded protein is CSARDWERSPYEQYF. This chain links TRBV20-1 with TRBJ2-7; tentative D call: TRBD2 (5 bases). CDR3 size: 15 residues. Deletions cut 0 bases from V and 2 bases from J, with 14 bases between. Germline CDR1 is DFQATT and CDR2 is SNEGSKA (reference sequence).

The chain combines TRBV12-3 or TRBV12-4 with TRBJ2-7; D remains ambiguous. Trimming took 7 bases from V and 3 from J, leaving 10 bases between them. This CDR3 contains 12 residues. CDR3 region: CASNLPGYEQYF. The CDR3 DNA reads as TGTGCCAGCAACCTCCCCGGCTACGAGCAGTACTTC.

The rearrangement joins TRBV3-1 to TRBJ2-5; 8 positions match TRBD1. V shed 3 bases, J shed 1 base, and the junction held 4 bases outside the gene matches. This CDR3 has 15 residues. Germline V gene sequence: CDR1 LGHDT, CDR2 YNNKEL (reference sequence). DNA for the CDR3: TGTGCCAGCAGCCAGGGGACAGGCCGCCAAGAGACCCAGTACTTC. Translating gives CASSQGTGRQETQYF.

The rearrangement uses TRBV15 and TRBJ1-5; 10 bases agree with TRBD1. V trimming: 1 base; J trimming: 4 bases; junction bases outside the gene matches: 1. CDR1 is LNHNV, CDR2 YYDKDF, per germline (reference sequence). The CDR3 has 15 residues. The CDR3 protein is CATSRGDRGNQPQHF. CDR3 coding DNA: TGTGCCACCAGCAGAGGGGACAGGGGTAATCAGCCCCAGCATTTT.

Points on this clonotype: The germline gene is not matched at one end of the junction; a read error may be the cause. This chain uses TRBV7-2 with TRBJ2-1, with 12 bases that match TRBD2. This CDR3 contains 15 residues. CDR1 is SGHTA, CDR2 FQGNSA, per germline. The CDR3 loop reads CAGSPTSGGNWEQFF. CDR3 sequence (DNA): TGTGCCGGCAGCCCGACTAGCGGGGGTAACTGGGAGCAGTTCTTC. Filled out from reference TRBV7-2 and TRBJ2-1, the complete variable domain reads GAGVSQSPSNKVTEKGKDVELRCDPISGHTALYWYRQSLGQGLEFLIYFQGNSAPDKSGLPSDRFSAERTGGSVSTLTIQRTQQEDSAVYLCAGSPTSGGNWEQFFGPGTRLTVL.

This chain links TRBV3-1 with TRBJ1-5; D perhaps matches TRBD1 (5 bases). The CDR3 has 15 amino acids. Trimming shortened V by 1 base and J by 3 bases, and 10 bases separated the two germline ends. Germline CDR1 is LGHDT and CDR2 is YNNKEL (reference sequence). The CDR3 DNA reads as TGTGCCAGCAGCCAAGGACCAGGGAACAATCAGCCCCAGCATTTT. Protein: CASSQGPGNNQPQHF.

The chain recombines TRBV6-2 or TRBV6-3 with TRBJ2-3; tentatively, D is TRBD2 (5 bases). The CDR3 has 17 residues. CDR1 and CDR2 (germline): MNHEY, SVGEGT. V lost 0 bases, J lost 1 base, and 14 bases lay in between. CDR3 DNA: TGTGCCAGCAGTTACTCGAAGATAGGTAGCGGCACAGATACGCAGTATTTT. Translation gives CASSYSKIGSGTDTQYF.